Listed here is a single T cell receptor beta chain. Template material for amplifying TCR beta CDR3 regions consisted of RNA transcripts. The primer set for the first-round RT-PCR of the TCR CDR3 was HTBI. A single record per CDR3 protein comes from TCRdb applying MiXCR to the multiplex PCR reads. Of about 380,000 distinct CDR3 sequences listed, about a fifth are singletons. This entry belongs to a study of T cells in Graves' hyperthyroidism and ophthalmopathy. In the study overall: Peripheral blood was taken when the disease was first diagnosed, before any treatment began.

Sequencing was performed on blood. The sequence was obtained from a man aged 18-30 years with Graves' ophthalmopathy.

CDR3 protein: CASSLRLEDAGELFF. CDR3 DNA: TGCGCCAGCAGCTTGAGGCTAGAAGACGCCGGGGAGCTGTTTTTT. The chain is built from TRBV5-1 and TRBJ2-2; no reliable D call. From germline, CDR1 is SGHRS and CDR2 YFSETQ. CDR3 size: 15 residues. With 1 base removed from V and 6 bases from J, the gap between germline ends came to 13 bases. Full variable domain (missing parts from reference TRBV5-1 and TRBJ2-2): KAGVTQTPRYLIKTRGQQVTLSCSPISGHRSVSWYQQTPGQGLQFLFEYFSETQRNKGNFPGRFSGRQFSNSRSEMNVSTLELGDSALYLCASSLRLEDAGELFFGEGSRLTVL.